Here is one T cell receptor (beta chain) with its context. The CDR3 has 19 amino acids. Trimming at V came to 0 bases and at J to 1 base, leaving 13 bases not matched to a gene. Germline CDR1 is GTSNPN and CDR2 is SVGIG (reference sequence). Sequencing was performed with immunoSEQ multiplex PCR; in TCRdb, only in-frame clones are kept and a portion is missing. The sample holds about 2 million clones, 95% seen once. The sample is drawn from a study of shared clonotypes between healthy human individuals. CD4+ cells underwent separation, giving CD45RA+ naive and CD45RA-negative memory subsets. The sequence derives from a man younger than 35 in good health. The sequenced material came from naive CD4+ T cells sorted from blood. Subset in this sample: CD45RA+ positively selected. The chain couples TRBV30 to TRBJ2-3; TRBD2 agrees at 10 bases. The CDR3 DNA sequence: TGTGCCTGGAGTGTATCCCTAACCCCTCTAGCGGGAGGCACAGATACGCAGTATTTT. This translates into CAWSVSLTPLAGGTDTQYF.